The 20 T cell receptor beta chains below were found in one sample sequenced in a study of siplizumab effects on memory and regulatory T cells. Profiled with immunoSEQ multiplex PCR; TCRdb holds only in-frame clones, not every one. The table includes 70,000 or so clones, less than 95% detected once. Sequenced: CD8+ T cells sorted from blood. The receptors shown here come from a human donor in good health.

This clone was detected a few times. The chain is built from TRBV4-1 and TRBJ2-7; TRBD2 aligns across 8 bases. The CDR3 loop spans 15 amino acids. Germline V gene lookup returns CDR1 MGHRA and CDR2 YSYEKL. The V segment lost 0 bases and the J segment 4 bases; nucleotides outside the gene matches: 5. CDR3 DNA: TGCGCCAGCAGCCAAGATATAGCGGGATTTTACGAGCAGTACTTC. This encodes CASSQDIAGFYEQYF.

The genes are TRBV2 and TRBJ2-5; 8 bases agree with TRBD2. The CDR3 runs to 16 residues. Germline assignment: CDR1 SNHLY and CDR2 FYNNEI. V dropped 2 bases and J dropped 5; count of bases not matched to a gene: 10. In DNA form, the CDR3 reads TGTGCCAGCAGTGAATGGCCCGGGGGGGCCGTGGAGACCCAGTACTTC. Translated: CASSEWPGGAVETQYF.

The chain has TRBV19 and TRBJ2-3; TRBD2 agrees at 9 bases. Per the germline V gene, CDR1 is LNHDA and CDR2 is SQIVND (reference sequence). Trimming removed 3 bases from V and 3 bases from J; junction bases left unmatched: 7. The CDR3 is made up of 16 amino acids. CDR3 DNA sequence: TGTGCCAGTAGTATCAGACTAGCGGAAGCAACAGATACGCAGTATTTT. Translation gives CASSIRLAEATDTQYF.

This clone was seen just once. The gene calls are TRBV5-1 and TRBJ1-1, with no clear D. V was clipped by 0 bases and J by 4 bases, with 13 bases between them. Germline V CDR1 and CDR2: SGHRS, YFSETQ. CDR3 size: 15 residues. CDR3 DNA sequence: TGCGCCAGCAGCTTGGAATTCGGGGAAGGCACTGAAGCTTTCTTT. This encodes CASSLEFGEGTEAFF.

V and J are TRBV7-2 and TRBJ2-7; 8 positions agree with TRBD2. The V gene's germline CDR1 is SGHTA and CDR2 FQGNSA. Trimming at V came to 5 bases and at J to 2 bases, leaving 5 bases not matched to a gene. The CDR3 runs to 14 residues. The CDR3 DNA follows: TGTGCCAGCAGCCCCGGACTAGCCGCCTACGAGCAGTACTTC. Protein sequence: CASSPGLAAYEQYF.

The chain recombines TRBV5-4 with TRBJ1-1, with a tentative D call TRBD1 (5 bases). The germline gives CDR1 SGHNT, CDR2 YYREEE (reference sequence). Trimming removed 3 bases from V and 0 bases from J, with 12 bases in between. CDR3 length equals 15 residues. The CDR3 coding sequence is TGTGCCAGCAGCTGGCAGGGACCGCTGAACACTGAAGCTTTCTTT. This encodes CASSWQGPLNTEAFF.

J is TRBJ1-5 and V is TRBV6-9; no clear D. This CDR3 spans 14 amino acids. Per germline, CDR1 MNHGY and CDR2 SVAAGI. Trimming took 3 bases from V and 4 from J, leaving 10 bases between them. CDR3 sequence (DNA): TGTGCCAGCAGTTACATTGTAGGAAATCAGCCCCAGCATTTT. Amino acids: CASSYIVGNQPQHF.

CDR3 sequence: CASSYSVRDISYEQYF. The CDR3 DNA is TGTGCCAGCAGTTACTCAGTTAGGGACATCTCCTACGAGCAGTACTTC. This rearrangement joins TRBV6-5 to TRBJ2-7, with D possibly being TRBD1 (6 bases). Trimming left V 0 bases short and J 0 bases short, with 12 bases between. The CDR3 runs 16 residues. CDR1 is MNHEY, CDR2 SVGAGI, per germline.

The V call is TRBV7-9, the J call TRBJ1-1; D not certain. Looked up from germline, CDR1 is SEHNR and CDR2 is FQNEAQ (reference sequence). The CDR3 contains 13 residues. The germline V and J ends were trimmed by 8 bases and 1 base, with 11 bases remaining between them. CDR3 protein: CASWPVGNTEAFF. The DNA of the CDR3 is TGTGCCAGCTGGCCGGTGGGGAACACTGAAGCTTTCTTT.

The chain uses TRBV5-1 and TRBJ2-3; TRBD2 is a possible D gene (5 bases). Germline V lookup: CDR1 SGHRS, CDR2 YFSETQ. The CDR3 runs 16 residues. Trimming pared 1 base from V and 1 base from J, leaving 13 bases between. In nucleotides, the CDR3 is TGCGCCAGCAGCTTGTTTAACGGGATGGGCACAGATACGCAGTATTTT. Translation gives CASSLFNGMGTDTQYF. Based on the CDR3 plus reference TRBV5-1 and TRBJ2-3, the full variable domain is KAGVTQTPRYLIKTRGQQVTLSCSPISGHRSVSWYQQTPGQGLQFLFEYFSETQRNKGNFPGRFSGRQFSNSRSEMNVSTLELGDSALYLCASSLFNGMGTDTQYFGPGTRLTVL.

The count of this clone is one. V and J are TRBV5-6 and TRBJ2-1; no clear D gene. The CDR3 runs to 17 residues. Germline V gene lookup returns CDR1 SGHDT and CDR2 YYEEEE. Between the trimmed V and J ends, which lost 4 bases and 3 bases, there was a span of 20 bases. The CDR3 loop is CASSIDPELLFYNEQFF. CDR3 bases: TGTGCCAGCAGCATTGATCCAGAACTCCTTTTCTACAATGAGCAGTTCTTC.

The chain combines TRBV6-5 with TRBJ1-4, with 8 nucleotides matching TRBD1. The CDR3 contains 15 residues. V gave up 5 bases and J gave up 0 bases; unmatched junction bases: 2. CDR1 is MNHEY and CDR2 is SVGAGI in the germline V gene. CDR3: CASSTGQATNEKLFF. In DNA form, the CDR3 reads TGTGCCAGCAGTACGGGACAGGCAACTAATGAAAAACTGTTTTTT.

The rearrangement links TRBV5-4 to TRBJ2-2; 9 bases map to TRBD1. Germline V gene data show CDR1 as SGHNT and CDR2 as YYREEE (reference sequence). The CDR3 runs to 17 residues. V was clipped by 3 bases and J by 3 bases; unmatched bases: 9. The CDR3 sequence: CASSWAPGTGHTGELFF. DNA of the CDR3: TGTGCCAGCAGCTGGGCCCCTGGGACAGGGCACACCGGGGAGCTGTTTTTT.

The V gene is TRBV7-9, the J gene TRBJ2-7; D gene unclear. The CDR3 spans 12 residues. Trimming removed 2 bases at V and 3 bases at J, with 5 bases between. The V gene's germline CDR1 is SEHNR and CDR2 FQNEAQ (reference sequence). The CDR3 spells CASSLFGYEQYF. The CDR3 DNA sequence: TGTGCCAGCAGCTTATTTGGCTACGAGCAGTACTTC.

The gene calls are TRBV6-5 and TRBJ2-3; D is possibly TRBD1 (5 bases). The CDR3 consists of 14 residues. The germline CDR1 and CDR2 sequences are MNHEY and SVGAGI. V was pared by 5 bases and J by 6 bases, with 15 bases between. CDR3 bases: TGTGCCAGCAGTCCCATCGACAGAGCGGATACGCAGTATTTT. It specifies CASSPIDRADTQYF.

This clone was counted a single time. The chain carries TRBV10-3 and TRBJ1-5; no reliable D call. Trimming stripped 0 bases from V and 0 bases from J, with 12 bases between. CDR1 and CDR2 (germline): ENHRY, SYGVKD. This CDR3 is built from 17 residues. The DNA for the CDR3 is TGTGCCATCAGTGAGTCGAAAGGTCATCATAGCAATCAGCCCCAGCATTTT. It encodes CAISESKGHHSNQPQHF.

V usage is TRBV11-2 and J usage is TRBJ2-2; 8 bases agree with TRBD2. Germline CDR1 reads SGHAT; CDR2 reads FQNNGV. CDR3 length: 16 residues. Trimming at V came to 5 bases and at J to 4 bases, leaving 9 bases not matched to a gene. As DNA, the CDR3 is TGTGCCAGCAGCCCGGGGGGGCTAGCGGTCACCGGGGAGCTGTTTTTT. It translates to CASSPGGLAVTGELFF.

The gene calls are TRBV7-9 and TRBJ2-3; D might be TRBD1 (5 bases). The CDR3 contains 16 residues. V was shortened by 1 base and J by 0 bases, with 11 bases between the two germline ends. Germline CDR1 reads SEHNR; CDR2 reads FQNEAQ (reference sequence). DNA for the CDR3: TGTGCCAGCAGCTTAGAGACAGACGTTAGCACAGATACGCAGTATTTT. It is translated as CASSLETDVSTDTQYF.

The chain has TRBV5-4 and TRBJ1-2, with D possibly TRBD1 on 6 matching bases. This CDR3 comprises 16 residues. V lost 4 bases and J 7 bases, leaving 23 bases between the germline ends. Per germline, CDR1 SGHNT and CDR2 YYREEE (reference sequence). CDR3 sequence reads: CASSPLGGGGSLGYTF. The CDR3 nucleotides read TGTGCCAGCAGCCCGCTAGGTGGAGGGGGTTCCCTTGGCTACACCTTC.

As concerns this clone: The junction shows a germline mismatch at one end, possibly a read error. The genes are TRBV19 and TRBJ2-7; TRBD1 agrees at 9 bases. CDR3 size: 14 residues. From germline, CDR1 is LNHDA and CDR2 SQIVND (reference sequence). The CDR3 region is CASSAGTGYYERYF. CDR3 bases: TGTGCCAGTAGCGCCGGGACAGGGTACTACGAGCGGTACTTC.